These 8 T cell receptor beta chains came from one sample sequenced in a study of glioma-infiltrating T cells. TCR alpha and beta CDR3 regions were amplified from RNA using iRepertoire nested multiplex PCR. Using its own MiXCR run on the multiplex PCR reads, TCRdb lists one record per CDR3 protein. The sample includes some 150,000 distinct CDR3 sequences, approximately 40% of them seen just once. The specimen sequenced was glioma tissue, nonneoplastic brain tissue, or PBMCs (not recorded which). The source of these receptors is a human donor with low-grade glioma or glioblastoma, undergoing nonglioma brain surgery, or in good health (not recorded which).

This clonotype has only one observation. The chain employs TRBV2 and TRBJ1-1, with D uncertain. CDR3 size: 13 residues. Looked up from germline, CDR1 is SNHLY and CDR2 is FYNNEI. Trimming shortened V by 8 bases and J by 0 bases, and 10 bases separated the two germline ends. The CDR3 region is CASFDGMNTEAFF. The CDR3 bases are TGTGCCAGCTTCGACGGCATGAACACTGAAGCTTTCTTT.

The chain is built from TRBV6-1 and TRBJ1-1; 8 bases line up with TRBD1. The CDR3 runs 17 residues. Germline CDR1 is MNHNS and CDR2 is SASEGT. V was pared by 0 bases and J by 0 bases, with 6 bases of the junction left unmatched. The CDR3 region has the DNA TGTGCCAGCAGTGAAGCGTGGACAGGGTCCATGAACACTGAAGCTTTCTTT. It codes for CASSEAWTGSMNTEAFF.

J is TRBJ1-2 and V is TRBV6-1, with D uncertain. The germline V and J ends were trimmed by 1 base and 3 bases, with 9 bases remaining between them. Germline V gives CDR1 MNHNS, CDR2 SASEGT. The CDR3 sequence is 14 residues long. The CDR3 spells CASSEGQRDYGYTF. CDR3 in DNA: TGTGCCAGCAGTGAAGGGCAGCGTGACTATGGCTACACCTTC.

V is TRBV6-6 and J is TRBJ2-1; 11 nucleotides match TRBD2. Germline V lookup: CDR1 MNHNY, CDR2 SVGAGI (reference sequence). This CDR3 has 16 residues. Unmatched junction bases numbered 4, after V lost 6 bases and J lost 0 bases. In DNA, the CDR3 is TGTGCCAGCAGGCTGGGACTAGCGGCCTCCTACAATGAGCAGTTCTTC. It encodes CASRLGLAASYNEQFF.

The J gene is TRBJ2-5, the V gene TRBV7-2; TRBD2 matches 11 bases. Trimming took 1 base from V and 2 from J; bases not matched to a gene: 3. The CDR3 spans 16 residues. CDR1 and CDR2 (germline): SGHTA, FQGNSA. The CDR3 region is CASSLGSSGGQETQYF. CDR3 in DNA: TGTGCCAGCAGCTTAGGGTCTAGCGGGGGGCAAGAGACCCAGTACTTC.

Details on this clonotype: This CDR3 fails to terminate in the conserved phenylalanine or tryptophan, so it likely reflects a read error. The V gene is TRBV27, the J gene TRBJ2-1; the match to TRBD1 covers 10 bases. This CDR3 is 17 amino acids long. The V segment lost 2 bases and the J segment 7 bases; nucleotides outside the gene matches: 11. Germline V gene sequence: CDR1 MNHEY, CDR2 SMNVEV (reference sequence). In DNA form, the CDR3 reads TGTGCCAGCAGTTTACTGGGACAGGGGATTATGTCAAATGAGCAGTTCCTC. Its translation: CASSLLGQGIMSNEQFL.

The V and J genes are TRBV27 and TRBJ1-1; the D is unclear. Deletions cut 4 bases from V and 5 bases from J, with 17 bases between. The CDR3 consists of 15 residues. Germline CDR1 and CDR2: MNHEY and SMNVEV (reference sequence). The CDR3 DNA reads TGTGCCAGCAGTTCCCCGGTTCCAGAGGAGACTGAAGCTTTCTTT. Translation gives CASSSPVPEETEAFF.

There are a few counts of this clonotype. The V and J genes are TRBV20-1 and TRBJ1-6, with no clear D. The CDR3 length is 13 residues. CDR1 is DFQATT, CDR2 SNEGSKA, per germline (reference sequence). The V end was cut by 6 bases, the J end by 6 bases, with 12 bases between. The CDR3 DNA sequence: TGCAGTGCCCACAAGGGCTCTAATTCACCCCTCCACTTT. Protein: CSAHKGSNSPLHF.